The clone carrying this T cell receptor (beta chain) was found a few times. The data are from a study of T-cell memory formation after mild COVID-19. Whole-study context: The TCR clusters were mostly specific to one donor.

The CDR3 has 12 amino acids. The V gene's germline CDR1 is ENHRY and CDR2 SYGVKD. V shed 5 bases and J shed 4 bases, with 7 bases lying between them. TCRdb analysed the 5' RACE reads with MiXCR anew, one entry per CDR3 protein. This table holds 35,000 to 50,000 distinct CDR3 sequences, 7.5% to 10% found once. Source material: PBMCs or a T cell subset sorted from them (not recorded which). The chain couples TRBV10-3 to TRBJ2-3; no clear D. The sequence came from an adult woman who had mild COVID-19 (a few samples of this study predate the infection). Cell type and time point are not known. CDR3 residues: CAISSNSDTQYF. The DNA of the CDR3 is TGTGCCATCAGTTCCAACTCAGATACGCAGTATTTT.